This is a list of T cell receptor beta chains from one sample in a study of sequential checkpoint blockade in melanoma. The protocol was immunoSEQ multiplex PCR, while the TCRdb copy is restricted to in-frame clones and leaves out a portion. The repertoire holds fewer than 300 clones, with roughly a quarter as singletons. The sequencing used tumor tissue (inferred from file names), collected from a patient given nivolumab and ipilimumab in sequence. These receptors all come from a human donor with melanoma. Each CDR3 is given with its conserved first and last residue. The order of the fields is CDR3 DNA, CDR3 protein, clone size, D gene, V gene, J gene. A D gene is named only where the DNA matches it firmly. Clone size, where shown, is once, few, many, or a class for clones that have expanded.

TGTGCCAGCAGCCAAGGATCTAGCGGACAAGAGACCCAGTACTTC	CASSQGSSGQETQYF	large	TRBD2	TRBV11-3	TRBJ2-5
TGTGCCAGCAGCCAAGGGACAGGGGACACTTACGAGCAGTACTTC	CASSQGTGDTYEQYF	few	TRBD1	TRBV11-3	TRBJ2-7
TGTGCCAGTAGTATCGGGGGTTCGGTCTACGAGCAGTACTTC	CASSIGGSVYEQYF	NA	NA	TRBV19	TRBJ2-7
TGCGCCAGCAGCCCGAGTGCCTATCAGAATGAAAAACTGTTTTTT	CASSPSAYQNEKLFF	NA	NA	TRBV5-1	TRBJ1-4
TGTGCCAGCAGCTTATGGTTGAGGGACCAAGAGACCCAGTACTTC	CASSLWLRDQETQYF	few	NA	TRBV7-7	TRBJ2-5
TGCGCCAGCAGCCGAGGGGGGCAGGGGAACACTGAAGCTTTCTTT	CASSRGGQGNTEAFF	few	NA	TRBV4-1	TRBJ1-1
TGTGCCAGCAGCCCGGACACCTTCGGATCACCCCTCCACTTT	CASSPDTFGSPLHF	large	NA	TRBV11-3	TRBJ1-6
TGTGCCAGCAGTTCGAGCAGGGGTTGGGAAAAACTGTTTTTT	CASSSSRGWEKLFF	NA	NA	TRBV28	TRBJ1-4
TGTGCCAGCACTCGAGGGGAGACAGATACGCAGTATTTT	CASTRGETDTQYF	NA	NA	TRBV6-8	TRBJ2-3
TGCGCCAGCAGCCAGTTGCGGGGACCCCAGAATGAGCAGTTCTTC	CASSQLRGPQNEQFF	few	NA	TRBV4-1	TRBJ2-1
TGTGCCAGCAGTACCTCGGGGACCCGGGACTCACCCCTCCACTTT	CASSTSGTRDSPLHF	large	NA	TRBV6-8	TRBJ1-6
TGTGCCATTATGACAGGGCTAACCTACGAGCAGTACTTC	CAIMTGLTYEQYF	NA	TRBD1	TRBV6-8	TRBJ2-7
TGTGCCAGCAGCCCGAGGACTAGCGGGAGCTACAATGAGCAGTTCTTC	CASSPRTSGSYNEQFF	few	TRBD2	TRBV11-3	TRBJ2-1
TGTGCCAGCAGCTCCCCCGGACAGGATCAGACCCAGTACTTC	CASSSPGQDQTQYF	NA	TRBD1	TRBV28	TRBJ2-5
TGTGCCAGCAGTTTTCCCCTAGCGGGCTCCTACGAGCAGTACTTC	CASSFPLAGSYEQYF	few	TRBD2	TRBV28	TRBJ2-7
TGTGCCAGTAGTACGGGACTAGCGGGCACAGATACGCAGTATTTT	CASSTGLAGTDTQYF	once	TRBD2	TRBV19	TRBJ2-3
TGTGCCAGCTCATCACAGGGATTGAGGCGCACAGATACGCAGTATTTT	CASSSQGLRRTDTQYF	few	NA	TRBV18	TRBJ2-3
TGTGCCAGCAGCTTAGGGGTCACAGGGGAGGATCAGCCCCAGCATTTT	CASSLGVTGEDQPQHF	NA	TRBD1	TRBV11-3	TRBJ1-5
TGTGCCAGCAGCACCGGACACCTGAACACTGAAGCTTTCTTT	CASSTGHLNTEAFF	large	NA	TRBV11-3	TRBJ1-1
TGTGCCAGCAGCTTACCTCTCGCAGTCGATGAGCAGTTCTTC	CASSLPLAVDEQFF	few	NA	TRBV11-3	TRBJ2-1
TGCGCCAGCAGTGGAATTGCGGGAGTGGTCGAGCAGTACTTC	CASSGIAGVVEQYF	NA	TRBD2	TRBV10-2	TRBJ2-7
TGTGCCAGCAGTTACCGAAGGCGAGGCACTGAAGCTTTCTTT	CASSYRRRGTEAFF	few	NA	TRBV6-8	TRBJ1-1
TGCGCCAGCAGCCCTATCGAGTTCGCAGATACGCAGTATTTT	CASSPIEFADTQYF	few	NA	TRBV4-1	TRBJ2-3
TGTGCCAGCAGTTTATCTAGCGCCGCCGGGGAGCTGTTTTTT	CASSLSSAAGELFF	NA	NA	TRBV28	TRBJ2-2
TGCGCCAGCAGCAACGATGTGAGCTCCTACGAGCAGTACTTC	CASSNDVSSYEQYF	NA	NA	TRBV5-1	TRBJ2-7
TGTGCCAGCAGCCCCCGGTTAGAGAATACCTACAATGAGCAGTTCTTC	CASSPRLENTYNEQFF	NA	NA	TRBV9	TRBJ2-1
TGTGCCAGCAGTTCCTCGACGGTGTCGTCTGGAAACACCATATATTTT	CASSSSTVSSGNTIYF	NA	NA	TRBV28	TRBJ1-3
TGTGCCAGTAGTGGTAGACCGCCGACTGGAAACACCATATATTTT	CASSGRPPTGNTIYF	once	NA	TRBV19	TRBJ1-3
TGCGCCAGCTCCGACGATTTGACATTGACCTACGAGCAGTACTTC	CASSDDLTLTYEQYF	NA	NA	TRBV10-2	TRBJ2-7
TGTGCCAGCAGTTTCGACTTTTCCGGGACGGTGAACACCGGGGAGCTGTTTTTT	CASSFDFSGTVNTGELFF	few	NA	TRBV6-8	TRBJ2-2
TGTGCCAGCAGTTACGGACAGGGGACCACCGGGGAGCTGTTTTTT	CASSYGQGTTGELFF	few	TRBD1	TRBV6-8	TRBJ2-2
TGTGCCAGCAGCTCCAGGGATACCTGGGGGATGAACACTGAAGCTTTCTTT	CASSSRDTWGMNTEAFF	large	NA	TRBV11-3	TRBJ1-1
TGCGCCAGCAGCTCACGGCCTGGGACAGGCAATGAAAAACTGTTTTTT	CASSSRPGTGNEKLFF	NA	TRBD1	TRBV5-1	TRBJ1-4
TGTGCCATCAGTGAGTCGACGGGGTACGACGAGCAGTACTTC	CAISESTGYDEQYF	few	NA	TRBV10-3	TRBJ2-7
TGTGCCAGCAGCTTGGGACAGGGGGCTCACACCATATATTTT	CASSLGQGAHTIYF	NA	TRBD1	TRBV11-3	TRBJ1-3
TGTGCCAGTAGTACCACCCCAGTAGCCGGCTACACCTTC	CASSTTPVAGYTF	NA	NA	TRBV19	TRBJ1-2
TGTGCCAGCAGTCCTAATCCCCGCCAGGGGGGGCACAATGAGCAGTTCTTC	CASSPNPRQGGHNEQFF	NA	NA	TRBV25-1	TRBJ2-1
TGTGCCAGCAGGCAAACAGGGGATTCCTACGAGCAGTACTTC	CASRQTGDSYEQYF	few	TRBD1	TRBV6-8	TRBJ2-7
TGTGGCAGCAGCGACAGAACACAAAGTCGGGCCAACGTCCTGACTTTC	CGSSDRTQSRANVLTF	NA	NA	TRBV8-2	TRBJ2-6
TGTGCCAGCAGGATCGGGAATCAGCCCCAGCATTTT	CASRIGNQPQHF	NA	NA	TRBV28	TRBJ1-5
TGTGCCAGCAGTTTGATACAGGGGGGGGACTATGGCTACACCTTC	CASSLIQGGDYGYTF	NA	TRBD1	TRBV28	TRBJ1-2
TGTGCCAGCAGTGCCCTGATCAAAGTTGGACAGGGGAATGAAAAACTGTTTTTT	CASSALIKVGQGNEKLFF	NA	TRBD1	TRBV9	TRBJ1-4
TGTGCCAGCAGCGTAGGAGGTCAGGGTCAGCCCCAGCATTTT	CASSVGGQGQPQHF	NA	NA	TRBV9	TRBJ1-5
TGTGCCACTCGAGTTAGCGGGACGAACACCGGGGAGCTGTTTTTT	CATRVSGTNTGELFF	once	TRBD2	TRBV19	TRBJ2-2
TGTGCCAGCAGCTTACCAGCACAGGGGGCGACCTACGAGCAGTACTTC	CASSLPAQGATYEQYF	large	TRBD1	TRBV11-3	TRBJ2-7
TGTGCCAGCTCACCGAGCCGGGACAGGGCCCGCGAGCAGTACTTC	CASSPSRDRAREQYF	NA	TRBD1	TRBV18	TRBJ2-7
TGTGCCAGCACTCGGGGGCCAACTTCGGGACAAGATACGCAGTATTTT	CASTRGPTSGQDTQYF	large	NA	TRBV12-5	TRBJ2-3
TGCGCCAGCAGCCCTCTCTTGACAGGGGGCTTTAGTACTGAGCAGTTCTTC	CASSPLLTGGFSTEQFF	NA	TRBD1	TRBV5-1	TRBJ2-1
TGTGCCAGCAGCGACGGGACTAGCAACACCGGGGAGCTGTTTTTT	CASSDGTSNTGELFF	few	TRBD2	TRBV9	TRBJ2-2
TGTGCCAGCAGCTTAAGTGGGGGCCTGATATCTTTCTTT	CASSLSGGLISFF	large	NA	TRBV7-2	TRBJ1-1
TGTGCCTGGGGGGATCACAACACCGGGGAGCTGTTTTTT	CAWGDHNTGELFF	NA	NA	TRBV30	TRBJ2-2